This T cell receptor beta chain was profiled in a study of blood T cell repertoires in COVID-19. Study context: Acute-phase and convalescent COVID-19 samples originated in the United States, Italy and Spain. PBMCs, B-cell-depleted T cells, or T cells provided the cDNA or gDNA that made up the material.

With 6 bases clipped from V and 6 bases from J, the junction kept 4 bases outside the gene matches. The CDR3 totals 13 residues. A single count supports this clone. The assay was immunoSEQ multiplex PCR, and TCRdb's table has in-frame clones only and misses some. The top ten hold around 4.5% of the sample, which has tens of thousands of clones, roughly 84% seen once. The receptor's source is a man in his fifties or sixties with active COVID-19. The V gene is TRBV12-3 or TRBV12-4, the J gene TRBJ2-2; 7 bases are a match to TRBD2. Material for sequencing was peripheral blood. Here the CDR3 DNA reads TGTGCCAGCAGCCCCACTAGCGCCGGGGAGCTGTTTTTT. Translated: CASSPTSAGELFF.